This entry features one TCR beta chain sequence. These data come from a study of blood T cell repertoires in COVID-19. Whole-study context: The origin of the acute and convalescent COVID-19 samples was the United States, Italy and Spain.

Original analysis: Using reference gene primer amplification, nucleated cell counts were estimated. The repertoire was sequenced with immunoSEQ multiplex PCR; TCRdb's copy has only in-frame clones and lacks some. V and J calls and clone size follow that table, whereas D and trimming were derived from the DNA. Altogether some 400,000 clones are present, roughly 92% being singletons, with the ten largest covering 0.86%. This sequence was found in a woman aged 40 to 50 who had been exposed to COVID-19. Input material: PBMCs or T cells enriched from blood (not recorded which).

CDR3 sequence: CASSGQGATGELFF. The CDR3 DNA follows: TGCGCCAGCAGTGGACAGGGGGCCACCGGGGAGCTGTTTTTT. The genes are TRBV10-1 and TRBJ2-2; 10 bases are a match to TRBD1. Looked up from germline, CDR1 is WNHNN and CDR2 is SYGVQD (reference sequence). This CDR3 has 14 residues. The trim removed 4 bases at V and 4 bases at J, leaving 0 bases unmatched.